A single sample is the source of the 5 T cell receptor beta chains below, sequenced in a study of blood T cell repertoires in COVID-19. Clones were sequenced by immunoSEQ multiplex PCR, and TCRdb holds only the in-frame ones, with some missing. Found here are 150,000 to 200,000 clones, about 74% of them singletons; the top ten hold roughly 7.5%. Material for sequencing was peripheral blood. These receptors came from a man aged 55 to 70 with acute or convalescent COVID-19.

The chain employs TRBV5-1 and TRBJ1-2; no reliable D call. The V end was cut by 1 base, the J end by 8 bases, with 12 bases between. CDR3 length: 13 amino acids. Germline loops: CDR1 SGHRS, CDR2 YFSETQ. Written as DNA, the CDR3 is TGCGCCAGCAGCTTGAATGGGCGGGAAGGCTACACCTTC. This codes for CASSLNGREGYTF.

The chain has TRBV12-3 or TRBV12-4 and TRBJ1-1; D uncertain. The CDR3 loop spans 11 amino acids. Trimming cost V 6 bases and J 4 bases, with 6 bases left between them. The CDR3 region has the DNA TGTGCCAGCAGATCCCGCACTGAAGCTTTCTTT. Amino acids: CASRSRTEAFF.

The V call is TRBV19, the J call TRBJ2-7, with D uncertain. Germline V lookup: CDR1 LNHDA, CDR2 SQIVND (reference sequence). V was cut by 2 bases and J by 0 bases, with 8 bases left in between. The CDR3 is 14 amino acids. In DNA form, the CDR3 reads TGTGCCAGTAGTATATATCAGAACTCCTACGAGCAGTACTTC. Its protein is CASSIYQNSYEQYF.

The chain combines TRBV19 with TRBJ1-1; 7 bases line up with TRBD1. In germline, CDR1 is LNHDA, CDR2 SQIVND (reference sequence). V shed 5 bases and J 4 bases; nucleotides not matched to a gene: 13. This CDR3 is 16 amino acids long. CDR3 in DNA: TGTGCCAGTAGTCCCCGGACAGGAGGAGGGAGCACTGAAGCTTTCTTT. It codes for CASSPRTGGGSTEAFF.

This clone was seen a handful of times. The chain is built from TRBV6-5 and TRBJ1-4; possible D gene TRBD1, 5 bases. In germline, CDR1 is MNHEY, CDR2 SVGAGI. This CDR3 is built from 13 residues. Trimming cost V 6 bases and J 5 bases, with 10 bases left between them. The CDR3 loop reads CASRQTVNEKLFF. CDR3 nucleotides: TGTGCCAGCAGACAGACAGTGAATGAAAAACTGTTTTTT.